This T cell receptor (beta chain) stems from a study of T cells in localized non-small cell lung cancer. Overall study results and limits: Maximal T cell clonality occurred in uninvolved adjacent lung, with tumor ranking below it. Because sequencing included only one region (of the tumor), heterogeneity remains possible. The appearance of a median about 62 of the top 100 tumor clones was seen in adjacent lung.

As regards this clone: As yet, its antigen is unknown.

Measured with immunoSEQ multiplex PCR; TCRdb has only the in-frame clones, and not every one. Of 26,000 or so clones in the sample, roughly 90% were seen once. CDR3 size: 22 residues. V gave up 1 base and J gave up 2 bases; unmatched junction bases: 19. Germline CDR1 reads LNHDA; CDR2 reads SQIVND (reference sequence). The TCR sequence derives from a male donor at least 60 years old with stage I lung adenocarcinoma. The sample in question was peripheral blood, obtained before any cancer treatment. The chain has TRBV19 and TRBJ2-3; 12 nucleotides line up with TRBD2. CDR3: CASSIVTPLAGGTLQTTDTQYF. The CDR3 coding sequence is TGTGCCAGTAGTATAGTGACCCCGCTAGCGGGGGGGACCCTACAAACCACAGATACGCAGTATTTT.